This T cell receptor (beta chain) was sequenced for a study of blood T cells in healthy people across ages. Study results and caveats: The study found TCR beta diversity correlated strongly with naive T cell percentage. Donor CMV status, an unknown factor, possibly confounded changes in expanded clonotypes.

Each individual donor underwent a draw of around 9.8 milliliters of peripheral blood. Isolation yielded PBMCs, at least 6.5 million per sample, in every case. Primers used in a second PCR of roughly 7 to 12 cycles were a sample-barcoded 5' primer and a J-beta primer mix. TCRdb fed the 5' RACE reads into MiXCR, producing one record per CDR3 protein. The profile shows a few hundred thousand distinct CDR3 sequences, about 26% of them singletons. V lost 6 bases and J lost 3; bases outside the gene matches: 3. There are 15 residues in the CDR3. Germline assignment: CDR1 KGHDR and CDR2 SFDVKD. Of note for this clonotype: The antigen is undetermined.

A further study also used this sample, focusing on T cells of mothers and their children.

This TCR was recovered from a boy between 2 and 10 years old in good health. The rearrangement joins TRBV24-1 to TRBJ2-2; 10 nucleotides match TRBD1. Specimen: blood. DNA of the CDR3: TGTGCCACCAGTTCGGGACAGGGGTACACCGGGGAGCTGTTTTTT. Translating it yields CATSSGQGYTGELFF.